This T cell receptor beta chain was retrieved from a study of CD4 T cells in relation to SARS-CoV-2 and coronaviruses. On the study more broadly: After less than 11 days of antigen culture, PBMC TCR beta CDR3s were sequenced. Controls used an HIV-1 Nef peptide pool or no peptide.

CD4+ T cells from unexposed donors were obtained before the COVID-19 pandemic (2011-2018). CD4+ T cells were isolated from the cells after around 9 days of culture. Each well had a few million PBMCs in around 5% human AB serum with IL-2. Germline assignment: CDR1 LNHDA and CDR2 SQIVND (reference sequence). Trimming removed 7 bases at V and 2 bases at J, with 15 bases between. CDR3 length: 15 amino acids. As to this clone: Its specificity is not known.

Only in-frame clones appear in the TCRdb table, and some are missing; sequencing was by immunoSEQ multiplex PCR. Of about 29,000 clones in the sample, about 80% were seen once. Study results and limitations: Each donor contributed either pre-pandemic or post-infection samples, not both.

Material for sequencing was CD4+ T cells from PBMCs, cultured in vitro. The receptor was derived from a human donor in good health. The chain is built from TRBV19 and TRBJ1-3; D unresolved. The CDR3 region has the DNA TGTGCCAGTACCACATCGGAAGCTCCTGGAAACACCATATATTTT. This codes for CASTTSEAPGNTIYF. The full variable domain, with the rest looked up from reference TRBV19 and TRBJ1-3, is DGGITQSPKYLFRKEGQNVTLSCEQNLNHDAMYWYRQDPGQGLRLIYYSQIVNDFQKGDIAEGYSVSREKKESFPLTVTSAQKNPTAFYLCASTTSEAPGNTIYFGEGSWLTVV.